These 17 T cell receptor beta chains share one sample of origin, sequenced in a study of T cell changes during pregnancy in multiple sclerosis. TCRdb's table, derived via immunoSEQ multiplex PCR, lists solely in-frame clones and lacks some. The profile shows 65,000 to 85,000 clones, more than 80% of them singletons. The sample was peripheral blood, taken in the first trimester of pregnancy. These receptors were collected from a female donor in good health, enrolled as a control in a pregnancy study.

J is TRBJ1-5 and V is TRBV30; 8 bases map to TRBD1. The germline CDR1 and CDR2 sequences are GTSNPN and SVGIG (reference sequence). The V segment lost 3 bases and the J segment 5 bases; nucleotides outside the gene matches: 12. The CDR3 sequence is 16 residues long. In nucleotides, the CDR3 is TGTGCCTGGAGCTCCAGGGGGCAAGTTCGTTATCAGCCCCAGCATTTT. Its protein product is CAWSSRGQVRYQPQHF.

The CDR3 loop reads CASSLISGMGVNQPQHF. DNA of the CDR3: TGTGCCAGCAGTTTGATTAGCGGAATGGGGGTTAATCAGCCCCAGCATTTT. The V gene is TRBV27, the J gene TRBJ1-5; a weak D match, TRBD1 (5 bases). Germline V gene lookup returns CDR1 MNHEY and CDR2 SMNVEV (reference sequence). The CDR3 spans 17 residues. The V end was cut by 3 bases, the J end by 4 bases, with 19 bases between.

The V and J genes are TRBV5-6 and TRBJ2-1, with D maybe TRBD1 (6 bases). The CDR3 is 13 residues long. CDR1 is SGHDT, CDR2 YYEEEE, per germline. The V and J ends lost 2 bases and 8 bases respectively, with 11 bases between them. The CDR3 region has the DNA TGTGCCAGCAGCTTCCCCAGGGGCGATGAGCAGTTCTTC. As protein: CASSFPRGDEQFF.

The chain recombines TRBV7-6 with TRBJ1-1; 7 nucleotides match TRBD1. This CDR3 has 14 amino acids. Germline V gives CDR1 SGHVS, CDR2 FNYEAQ. V trimming: 5 bases; J trimming: 6 bases; junction bases outside the gene matches: 9. The DNA for the CDR3 is TGTGCCAGCAGCCCGCAGACAGGGATCCCTGAAGCTTTCTTT. Protein product: CASSPQTGIPEAFF.

The chain uses TRBV28 and TRBJ1-2; 9 bases align to TRBD1. V lost 8 bases, J lost 8 bases, and 15 bases stayed unmatched. The CDR3 length is 15 residues. From germline, CDR1 is MDHEN and CDR2 SYDVKM. The CDR3 bases are TGTGCCAGCGCCCGAGCTACAGGGGGCGTTTGGGGCTACACCTTC. Its protein is CASARATGGVWGYTF.

The chain recombines TRBV7-9 with TRBJ2-5; maybe TRBD2 (6 bases). V lost 5 bases and J lost 5, with 18 bases in between. This CDR3 contains 15 residues. Germline V CDR1 and CDR2: SEHNR, FQNEAQ (reference sequence). The CDR3 is CASSPAGGADETQYF. In DNA, the CDR3 is TGTGCCAGCAGCCCAGCCGGCGGGGCTGACGAGACCCAGTACTTC.

The chain has TRBV6-1 and TRBJ2-3; the D gene is possibly TRBD1 (6 bases). V shed 3 bases and J shed 0 bases, with 10 bases lying between them. CDR1 is MNHNS, CDR2 SASEGT, per germline. This CDR3 is built from 15 residues. CDR3 loop: CASSETGPSTDTQYF. The CDR3 DNA reads TGTGCCAGCAGTGAGACAGGACCCAGCACAGATACGCAGTATTTT.

This clone was found once. The rearrangement uses TRBV6-8 and TRBJ2-7; 8 positions match TRBD1. The V gene's germline CDR1 is MNHGY and CDR2 SAAAGT. The trim removed 0 bases at V and 3 bases at J, leaving 7 bases unmatched. There are 16 residues in the CDR3. The CDR3 spells CASSYSKGQGVYEQYF. The DNA for the CDR3 is TGTGCCAGCAGTTACTCGAAAGGACAGGGAGTCTACGAGCAGTACTTC.

The chain combines TRBV27 with TRBJ1-2; D is perhaps TRBD1 (5 bases). The germline gives CDR1 MNHEY, CDR2 SMNVEV (reference sequence). The ends were cut back, 3 bases at V and 6 bases at J, with 8 bases in the middle. This CDR3 is built from 12 residues. DNA for the CDR3: TGTGCCAGCAGTTTGTCGGGGGATGGCTACACCTTC. The encoded protein is CASSLSGDGYTF.

This sequence joins TRBV18 and TRBJ1-1, with unresolved D. Per germline, CDR1 KGHSH and CDR2 LQKENI. The V end was cut by 1 base, the J end by 2 bases, with 14 bases between. The CDR3 extends over 16 amino acids. The CDR3 DNA is TGTGCCAGCTCACCACTTAGCGGAAGTGGCAACACTGAAGCTTTCTTT. The encoded protein is CASSPLSGSGNTEAFF.

V usage is TRBV4-2 and J usage is TRBJ2-1; the D gene is possibly TRBD2 (5 bases). The V gene lost 0 bases and the J gene lost 9 bases, with 12 bases spanning the gap. The CDR3 totals 14 residues. CDR1 and CDR2 (germline): LGHNA, YNFKEQ. In DNA form, the CDR3 reads TGTGCCAGCAGCCAAGACAGGAGGACGGGTGAGCAGTTCTTC. It yields the protein CASSQDRRTGEQFF.

This clone was observed a few times. The chain recombines TRBV6-6 with TRBJ1-1; D call uncertain. V lost 6 bases and J lost 3, with 8 bases in between. The CDR3 sequence is 12 residues long. CDR1 and CDR2 from the germline V gene are MNHNY and SVGAGI (reference sequence). The CDR3 DNA sequence: TGTGCCAGCAGCCTCCCTGACACTGAAGCTTTCTTT. It codes for CASSLPDTEAFF.

The rearrangement joins TRBV27 to TRBJ1-2; D not resolved. The germline V gene has CDR1 MNHEY and CDR2 SMNVEV (reference sequence). The CDR3 has 15 residues. Trimming stripped 3 bases from V and 4 bases from J, with 15 bases between. CDR3 loop: CASSLSGFGSYGYTF. The CDR3 region has the DNA TGTGCCAGCAGTTTGTCGGGCTTCGGGAGCTATGGCTACACCTTC.

V is TRBV27 and J is TRBJ2-6; 7 bases are a match to TRBD2. From germline, CDR1 is MNHEY and CDR2 SMNVEV (reference sequence). V was pared by 5 bases and J by 2 bases, with 15 bases of the junction left unmatched. The CDR3 is 19 residues long. CDR3 in amino acids: CASSLYGGTQSAGANVLTF. CDR3 sequence (DNA): TGTGCCAGCAGTCTATACGGGGGGACCCAGAGCGCTGGGGCCAACGTCCTGACTTTC. The whole variable domain, filled in from reference TRBV27 and TRBJ2-6, reads EAQVTQNPRYLITVTGKKLTVTCSQNMNHEYMSWYRQDPGLGLRQIYYSMNVEVTDKGDVPEGYKVSRKEKRNFPLILESPSPNQTSLYFCASSLYGGTQSAGANVLTFGAGSRLTVL.

The rearrangement joins TRBV25-1 to TRBJ2-7; TRBD2 aligns across 7 bases. The length of the CDR3 is 15 residues. The V and J ends lost 1 base and 0 bases, in that order; junction bases with no gene match: 3. Germline V gene data show CDR1 as MGHDK and CDR2 as SYGVNS. The DNA for the CDR3 is TGTGCCAGCAGTGAATGGGGGGGAAACTCCTACGAGCAGTACTTC. Its protein product is CASSEWGGNSYEQYF.

This chain joins TRBV10-1 and TRBJ1-5; D may be TRBD1 (5 bases). The germline V and J ends were trimmed by 2 bases and 1 base, with 9 bases remaining between them. The germline CDR1 and CDR2 sequences are WNHNN and SYGVQD (reference sequence). The CDR3 is 15 residues long. This CDR3 reads CASSEARVSNQPQHF. In DNA, the CDR3 is TGCGCCAGCAGTGAGGCCAGGGTGAGCAATCAGCCCCAGCATTTT.

In its sample, this clone was seen a few times. The chain carries TRBV4-1 and TRBJ1-1; tentative D call: TRBD1 (6 bases). This CDR3 has 14 amino acids. CDR1 and CDR2 from the germline V gene are MGHRA and YSYEKL. V lost 5 bases to trimming and J lost 5 bases, with 15 bases between them. DNA of the CDR3: TGCGCCAGCAGCAAGGCAGGGGTTGGGACTGAAGCTTTCTTT. This gives the protein CASSKAGVGTEAFF.